The TCR beta chain described here comes from a study of blood T cell repertoires in COVID-19. CDR1 and CDR2 (germline): SGHAT, FQNNGV. This CDR3 spans 13 amino acids. V was trimmed by 1 base and J by 10 bases, leaving 13 bases between them. The protocol was immunoSEQ multiplex PCR, while the TCRdb copy is restricted to in-frame clones and leaves out a portion. This sample has about 410,000 clones, with 89% found just once. This rearrangement joins TRBV11-2 to TRBJ1-2, with D possibly being TRBD1 (5 bases). The sample comprised peripheral blood. The TCR was taken from a woman between 35 and 50 years old with COVID-19, enrolled during active disease. The CDR3 loop is CASSLGRGVDYTF. In nucleotides, the CDR3 is TGTGCCAGCAGCTTAGGCCGGGGGGTGGACTACACCTTC.